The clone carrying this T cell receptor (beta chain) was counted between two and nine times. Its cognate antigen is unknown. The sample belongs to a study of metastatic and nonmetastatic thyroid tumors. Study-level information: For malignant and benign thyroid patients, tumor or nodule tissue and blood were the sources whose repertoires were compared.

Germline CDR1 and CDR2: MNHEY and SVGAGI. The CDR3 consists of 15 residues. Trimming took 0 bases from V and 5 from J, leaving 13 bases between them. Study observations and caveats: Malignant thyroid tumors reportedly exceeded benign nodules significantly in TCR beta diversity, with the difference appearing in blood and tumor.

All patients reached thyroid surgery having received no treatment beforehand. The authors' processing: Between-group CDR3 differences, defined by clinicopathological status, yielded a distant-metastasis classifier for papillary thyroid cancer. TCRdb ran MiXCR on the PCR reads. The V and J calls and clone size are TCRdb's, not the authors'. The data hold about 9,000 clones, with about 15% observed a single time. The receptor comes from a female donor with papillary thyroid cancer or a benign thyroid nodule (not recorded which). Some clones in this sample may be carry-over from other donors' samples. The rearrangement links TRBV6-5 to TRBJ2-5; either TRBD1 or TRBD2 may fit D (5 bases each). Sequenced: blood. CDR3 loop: CASSYSGWGSETQYF. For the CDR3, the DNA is TGTGCCAGCAGTTACTCAGGCTGGGGGTCCGAGACCCAGTACTTC.